This is a list of T cell receptor delta chains from one sample in a study of Vδ1+ human thymocytes. TCRdb re-called clones from the multiplex PCR reads via CATT. Of roughly 76,000 delta-chain clones listed, about 35% are singletons. Sequencing input: Vdelta1+ gamma-delta thymocytes from the thymus. Receptor source: a boy younger than two who had congenital heart surgery. Each CDR3 is given with its conserved first and last residue. Each record gives: J gene, D gene, clone size, V gene, CDR3 DNA, CDR3 protein. D genes are given only for firm matches. Clone size is stated in some rows and not others, as once, few, many or a class when expanded.

TRDJ1	-	few	TRDV1	TGTGCTCTTGGGGAATCTGAGGGATTTCACACCGATAAACTCATCTTT	CALGESEGFHTDKLIF
TRDJ1	TRDD3	few	TRDV1	TGTGCTCTTGGGGGGAGGGGGATACCCCCGTACACCGATAAACTCATCTTT	CALGGRGIPPYTDKLIF
TRDJ1	TRDD3	-	TRDV1	TGTGCTCTTGGGGCCCACCCCACTGGGGGATACCTGTACACCGATAAACTCATCTTT	CALGAHPTGGYLYTDKLIF
TRDJ1	-	few	TRDV1	TGTGCTCTTGGGGAACTATCCGATAAACTCATCTTT	CALGELSDKLIF
TRDJ1	TRDD3	few	TRDV1	TGTGCTCTTGGGGAAAGGGAGCGGTACTGGGGGATACTGGACACCGATAAACTCATCTTT	CALGERERYWGILDTDKLIF
TRDJ1	-	few	TRDV1	TGTGCTCTTGGGACCGGAGTCGAGACGCCAGAAGGGAAACTCATCTTT	CALGTGVETPEGKLIF
TRDJ1	TRDD2	-	TRDV1	TGTGCTCTTGGGGGACTTCCTACGTCTACTGGCACCGATAAACTCATCTTT	CALGGLPTSTGTDKLIF
TRDJ1	TRDD3	few	TRDV1	TGTGCTCTTGGGGATCAAAGCCCAGTGCGGGATCGATTGGGGGAGAACACCGATAAACTCATCTTT	CALGDQSPVRDRLGENTDKLIF
TRDJ1	TRDD2	few	TRDV1	TGTGCTCTTGGGCCCCCTTCCTCCCTCCCGTACACCGATAAACTCATCTTT	CALGPPSSLPYTDKLIF
TRDJ1	TRDD3	-	TRDV1	TGTGCTCTTGGGGAAATGAATAGTGGGGGATCCCCCACCGATAAACTCATCTTT	CALGEMNSGGSPTDKLIF
TRDJ1	TRDD3	few	TRDV1	TGTGCTCTTGGGCATCGAATAGTCCTGGGGGATACCACCGATAAACTCATCTTT	CALGHRIVLGDTTDKLIF
TRDJ1	TRDD3	few	TRDV1	TGTGCTCTTGGGGGGACCCCTCACCTTCCTACTGGGGGATACCTCGGATACACCGATAAACTCATCTTT	CALGGTPHLPTGGYLGYTDKLIF
TRDJ1	-	few	TRDV1	TGTGCTCTTGGGGAAAGGATGCTGCTAGTGAAGCAGAAACTCATCTTT	CALGERMLLVKQKLIF
TRDJ1	TRDD3	-	TRDV1	TGTGCTCTTGGGGAACCCGGGATTACTGGGGGGAGAAAGTACACCGATAAACTCATCTTT	CALGEPGITGGRKYTDKLIF
TRDJ1	TRDD3	-	TRDV1	TGTGCTCTTGGGTACAAATACTGGGGGATACGGGGCAAACTCATCTTT	CALGYKYWGIRGKLIF
TRDJ1	TRDD2	-	TRDV1	TGTGCTCATGGCCGTACTTCCTACGGGGCGGATACTGTGGCCGATAAACTCATCTTT	CAHGRTSYGADTVADKLIF
TRDJ1	TRDD3	few	TRDV1	TGTGCTCTTGGGGCTCCGGGCCTTCCTACTTCTACTGGGGGATACGGGGATAAACTCATCTTT	CALGAPGLPTSTGGYGDKLIF
TRDJ1	TRDD3	-	TRDV1	TGTGCTCTTGGGGATCCGAACCTTTCCCATCCGTGGTGGGGGACGACCGATAAACTCATCTTT	CALGDPNLSHPWWGTTDKLIF
TRDJ1	TRDD3	-	TRDV1	TGTGCTCTTGGGGAACTCACCCCTTACTGGGGGATACCGTACACCGATAAACTCATCTTT	CALGELTPYWGIPYTDKLIF
TRDJ1	-	few	TRDV1	TGTGCTCTTGGGGAACTAGTCGGAGGTTACACCGATAAACTCATCTTT	CALGELVGGYTDKLIF
TRDJ1	TRDD2	few	TRDV1	TGTGCTCTTGGGGAAGTTCGTTCCTACGTTATAGTGGGGACAAAGTACACCGATAAACTCATCTTT	CALGEVRSYVIVGTKYTDKLIF
TRDJ1	TRDD3	-	TRDV1	TGTGCTCTTGGGGAACGGACCAGCAGGGGGATACGGGCCTACACCGATAAACTCATCTTT	CALGERTSRGIRAYTDKLIF
TRDJ1	TRDD3	once	TRDV1	TGTGCTCTTGGGGCTACCCCCGCTTGGGGGATACGGTTAGCAGATAAACTCATCTTT	CALGATPAWGIRLADKLIF
TRDJ1	-	few	TRDV1	TGTGCTCTTGGGGGCCCGACTTTTTCCTACCTCTCCCCGTACTGGGGCCATCACACCGATAAACTCATCTTT	CALGGPTFSYLSPYWGHHTDKLIF
TRDJ1	-	-	TRDV1	TGTGCTCTTGTCTGCCGGGGGAAAAATAAACTCATCTTT	CALVCRGKNKLIF
TRDJ1	-	-	TRDV1	TGTGCTCTTGGGAAACGACATTACGATAAACTCATCTTT	CALGKRHYDKLIF
TRDJ1	TRDD3	once	TRDV1	TGTGCTCTTGGGGAGCTCATCCCAGTACTGGGGGATACTTTCCATCACACCGATAAACTCATCTTT	CALGELIPVLGDTFHHTDKLIF
TRDJ1	-	-	TRDV1	TGTGCTCTTGGTCCAGCCCAATTTTGGGGATTCACCGATAAACTCATCTTT	CALGPAQFWGFTDKLIF
TRDJ1	TRDD3	-	TRDV1	TGTGCTCTTGGGGAACTGGTGGGGGATCCCGATAAACTCATCTTT	CALGELVGDPDKLIF